The source of this T cell receptor beta chain is a study of blood T cells in healthy people across ages. Study-level findings and limits: Long-lived donors exceeded aged donors in naive CD4+ cells and diversity. Age showed a roughly linear inverse relationship with TCR beta diversity per million T cells.

This clonotype was found a few times. Its antigen is undetermined. Germline CDR1 and CDR2: SGHVT and SQSDAQ. Trimming removed 6 bases from V and 2 bases from J; junction bases left unmatched: 5. The CDR3 length is 14 residues. Sample-barcoded 5' priming and a J-beta primer mix drove a second PCR of 7 to 11 cycles. Tagging of each cDNA molecule was performed by a template-switch adaptor with 12 random nucleotides. In TCRdb, the 5' RACE reads were re-called with MiXCR into one record per CDR3 protein. The repertoire holds some 1.4 million distinct CDR3 sequences, with about 40% as singletons. This receptor was obtained from a woman between 18 and 29 years old in good health. Material for sequencing was blood. This chain joins TRBV7-4 and TRBJ2-7; TRBD1 agrees at 9 bases. The CDR3 coding sequence is TGTGCCAGCAGACCAACAGGGGGCGCCTACGAGCAGTACTTC. Protein product: CASRPTGGAYEQYF.